This note documents a single TCR beta chain sequence. A few counts support this clonotype. Its antigen remains unidentified. No per-base quality is available; no much larger clone lies one base away. Naive CD8 T cell libraries were made from 20,000 to 1,000,000 sorted cells using 10%, 30% or 50% of purified RNA. On a BD FACSAria II, naive CD8 T cells were FACS-sorted as CD8+CD4-CCR7+CD45RA+ and collected into RLT Plus buffer. Around 11 TCR copies' worth of Jurkat RNA were spiked into roughly 19,000-1,000,000 naive CD8 T cell samples to test detection sensitivity. Enrichment of CD8 T cells was performed with RosetteSep CD8+ T Cell Enrichment Cocktail and Ficoll-Paque, after which ACK red cell lysis was carried out. The sample is drawn from a study of molecular identifiers for immune sequencing clone quantification (dated by TCRdb to 2016 to 2019). Notes on the research overall: For a replicate experiment, the RNA from either approximately 20,000 or 100,000 naive CD8 T cells was divided into five aliquots, and four of those aliquots went on to sequencing. This methods study benchmarked molecular-identifier clustering-based TCR repertoire sequencing (MIDCIRS) and TCR RNA copy counting, using CD8 T cells to do so. General study outcomes and caveats: In CMV-specific effector cells, clones with more than 20 RNA copies contained over 98% of molecules, whereas in naive cells such clones contained under 1% of molecules. Naive libraries contained spiked-in Jurkat TCR RNA (approximately 10 copies' worth), which is not part of the donor repertoire. Spiked-in Jurkat TCR RNA equivalent to a single cell was reported to be detectable even among over 800,000 naive CD8 T cells. When barcode sub-clustering was not used, chimeric consensus sequences inflated TCR diversity, with chimeras reaching as high as 47%. Identical TCR molecules sharing a barcode could cause highly expanded clone sizes to be underestimated. Around 2.8 recovered TCR RNA copies per cell were obtained by modeling, versus roughly 10 by digital PCR, implying a capture efficiency of approximately 27%.

V and J lose 1 base and 5 bases, and a span of 8 bases separates them. In the germline V gene, CDR1 corresponds to MGHRA and CDR2 to YSYEKL. Its CDR3 holds 13 amino acids, cysteine through phenylalanine. The entry retains the CDR3 DNA only, 39 bases that are in frame from base 1. Library construction relied on PCR. The sample was run on an Illumina HiSeq 4000. Bulk TCR libraries were generated as previously described, with the TCR primers listed in Table S5 used. The Qiagen AllPrep DNA/RNA kit was used to purify total RNA. Before analysis, reads from multiple sequencing runs of the same library were pooled. In the original analysis: Reads were retained only if an exact TCR constant sequence was present, and the retained reads were trimmed to 150 nt and grouped according to their 12-nt molecular barcodes. Reads inside each barcode group were sub-clustered using a 15% Levenshtein threshold, and a quality-weighted consensus sequence was constructed for each RNA molecule. Non-functional sequences were filtered out, along with any lower-count sequence sitting one edit away from another sequence. Based on fitting two negative binomial distributions, any barcode sub-cluster with under 20% of the maximum read count was discarded. TCRdb itself trimmed the public reads at Q25 with fastp, ran MiXCR and retained productive beta chains. Rows merge per CDR3 protein into single entries with the most common DNA and genes. The V and J calls and clone size come from TCRdb's table, not from the authors' own analysis. A total of about 640,000 distinct CDR3 sequences appear in this sample, about 20% of them only once. 0.85% of the sample is held by the ten biggest clonotypes.

The sequenced sample was naive CD8+ T cells from blood, with Jurkat cell RNA spiked in. Per the publication, the cell subset or site label means: FACS-sorted CD8+CD4-CCR7+CD45RA+ naive T cells. This receptor was identified in a human donor in good health. Some libraries in this study had Jurkat cell RNA spiked in. The receptor chain draws on TRBV4-1 and TRBJ2-5; too little of a D gene remains to name it. The CDR3 region has the sequence CASSQVSAETQYF. The base sequence is TGCGCCAGCAGCCAAGTGTCCGCTGAGACCCAGTACTTC.